This is a list of T cell receptor beta chains from one sample in a study of cytomegalovirus exposure and HLA in healthy donors. Clones were read by immunoSEQ multiplex PCR, and TCRdb kept only the in-frame ones, dropping some. The repertoire holds more than 80,000 clones, just under 75% seen once, with 4.2% in the top ten. Sequencing was done on a sample of PBMCs. The receptors stem from a man aged 60 to 69 in good health and CMV-seronegative. Each CDR3 is given with its conserved first and last residue. The D gene is left open where the match is weak. Only part of the rows carry a size: once, few, many, or a class if the clone is expanded.

clone_size	d_call	cdr3_length	j_call	v_call	cdr3_aa	cdr3_nt
-	TRBD1	16	TRBJ1-2	TRBV28	CASSPPGGAGAYGYTF	TGTGCCAGCAGTCCTCCAGGGGGCGCTGGGGCCTATGGCTACACCTTC
-	TRBD2	16	TRBJ2-5	TRBV27	CASSFRLTGGGETQYF	TGTGCCAGCAGTTTTCGTTTGACCGGGGGGGGAGAGACCCAGTACTTC
once	TRBD2	16	TRBJ2-7	TRBV6-5	CASSYSTSGSSYEQYF	TGTGCCAGCAGTTACTCGACTAGCGGGTCCTCCTACGAGCAGTACTTC
-	-	12	TRBJ1-2	TRBV29-1	CSVEEGTGGYTF	TGCAGCGTTGAGGAGGGGACCGGTGGCTACACCTTC
-	-	12	TRBJ1-1	TRBV7-9	CASSPSPVLAFF	TGTGCCAGCAGCCCGAGCCCGGTCTTGGCTTTCTTT
-	-	14	TRBJ1-6	TRBV7-9	CASSFNGYNSPLHF	TGTGCCAGCAGCTTTAACGGGTATAATTCACCCCTCCACTTT
few	-	13	TRBJ2-7	TRBV29-1	CSVEGTIGYEQYF	TGCAGCGTTGAGGGGACAATTGGCTACGAGCAGTACTTC
-	TRBD2	19	TRBJ2-3	TRBV11-2	CASRTGESSGRPSTDTQYF	TGTGCCAGCAGAACCGGTGAATCTAGCGGGAGACCTAGCACAGATACGCAGTATTTT
-	-	15	TRBJ1-2	TRBV6-1	CASSEEVGGGSGYTF	TGTGCCAGCAGTGAAGAAGTTGGGGGGGGCTCTGGCTACACCTTC
-	-	15	TRBJ2-3	TRBV7-7	CAISQTREVGDTQYF	TGTGCCATATCTCAGACCAGGGAAGTAGGGGATACGCAGTATTTT
-	TRBD2	15	TRBJ2-3	TRBV11-3	CASSPDRGGPDTQYF	TGTGCCAGCAGCCCGGACCGGGGGGGTCCAGATACGCAGTATTTT
-	-	14	TRBJ2-5	TRBV5-5	CASSLDPGWETQYF	TGTGCCAGCAGCTTGGACCCAGGGTGGGAGACCCAGTACTTC